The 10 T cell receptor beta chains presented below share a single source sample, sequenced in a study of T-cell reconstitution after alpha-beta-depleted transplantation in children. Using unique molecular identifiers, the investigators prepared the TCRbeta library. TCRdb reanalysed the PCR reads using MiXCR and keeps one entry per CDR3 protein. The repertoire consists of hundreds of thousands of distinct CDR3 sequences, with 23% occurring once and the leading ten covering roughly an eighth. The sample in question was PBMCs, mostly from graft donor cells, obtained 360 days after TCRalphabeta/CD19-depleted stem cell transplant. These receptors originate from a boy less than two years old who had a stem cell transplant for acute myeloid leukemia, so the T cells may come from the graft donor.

CDR3 residues: CASTRQSSYNEQFF. The CDR3 nucleotides read TGTGCCAGCACCCGACAGAGCTCCTACAATGAGCAGTTCTTC. The chain joins TRBV3-1 to TRBJ2-1; D is perhaps TRBD1 (5 bases). This CDR3 contains 14 residues. Trimming removed 7 bases from V and 0 bases from J, with 10 bases in between. Germline V gene lookup returns CDR1 LGHDT and CDR2 YNNKEL (reference sequence).

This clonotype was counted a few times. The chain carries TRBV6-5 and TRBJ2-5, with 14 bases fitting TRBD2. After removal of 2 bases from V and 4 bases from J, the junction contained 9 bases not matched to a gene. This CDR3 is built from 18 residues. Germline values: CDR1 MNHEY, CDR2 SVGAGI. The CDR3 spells CASSYPGTSGGRGETQYF. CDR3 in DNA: TGTGCCAGCAGTTACCCCGGGACTAGCGGGGGCCGGGGAGAGACCCAGTACTTC.

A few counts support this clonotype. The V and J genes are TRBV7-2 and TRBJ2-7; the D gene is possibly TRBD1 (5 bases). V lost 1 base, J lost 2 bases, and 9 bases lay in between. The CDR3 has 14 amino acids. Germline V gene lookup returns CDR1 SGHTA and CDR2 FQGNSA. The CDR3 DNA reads TGTGCCAGCAGCTTAGACAGGTATACCTACGAGCAGTACTTC. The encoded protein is CASSLDRYTYEQYF.

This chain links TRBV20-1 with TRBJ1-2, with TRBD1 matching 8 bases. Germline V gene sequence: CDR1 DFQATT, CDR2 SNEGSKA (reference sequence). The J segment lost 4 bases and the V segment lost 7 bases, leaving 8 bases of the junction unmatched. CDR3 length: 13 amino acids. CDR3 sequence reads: CSVRSGGGYGYTF. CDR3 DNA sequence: TGCAGTGTCCGATCAGGGGGCGGCTATGGCTACACCTTC.

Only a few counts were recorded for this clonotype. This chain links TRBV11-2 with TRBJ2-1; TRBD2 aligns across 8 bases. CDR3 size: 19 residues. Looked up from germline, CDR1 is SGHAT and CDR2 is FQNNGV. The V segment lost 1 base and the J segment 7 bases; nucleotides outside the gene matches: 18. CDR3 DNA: TGTGCCAGCAGCTTAGTTCGTTTTCAGAGCGGGGGTGGGGGAAATGAGCAGTTCTTC. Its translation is CASSLVRFQSGGGGNEQFF.

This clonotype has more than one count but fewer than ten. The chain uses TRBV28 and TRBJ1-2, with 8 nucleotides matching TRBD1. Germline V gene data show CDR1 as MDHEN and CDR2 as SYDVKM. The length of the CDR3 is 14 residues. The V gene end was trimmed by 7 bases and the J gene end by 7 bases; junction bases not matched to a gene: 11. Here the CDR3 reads CASIHSQGAAGYTF. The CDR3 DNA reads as TGTGCCAGCATACATAGTCAGGGGGCCGCTGGCTACACCTTC.

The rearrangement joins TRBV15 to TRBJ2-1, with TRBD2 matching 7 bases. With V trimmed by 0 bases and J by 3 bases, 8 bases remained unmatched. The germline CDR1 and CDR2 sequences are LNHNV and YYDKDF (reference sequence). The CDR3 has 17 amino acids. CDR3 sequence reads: CATSRDTGLVVYNEQFF. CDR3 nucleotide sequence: TGTGCCACCAGCAGAGATACCGGACTAGTTGTCTACAATGAGCAGTTCTTC.

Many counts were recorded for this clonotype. This CDR3 reads CASSEAYSQYF. The CDR3 DNA reads as TGCGCCAGCAGTGAGGCCTACTCGCAGTATTTT. The chain joins TRBV10-2 to TRBJ2-3; D not certain. The V gene lost 2 bases and the J gene lost 10 bases, with 7 bases spanning the gap. CDR3 length equals 11 residues. Germline V gene data show CDR1 as WSHSY and CDR2 as SAAADI.

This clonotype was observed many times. CDR3: CASSSTGAKNIQYF. The CDR3 coding sequence is TGTGCCAGCAGCTCGACAGGAGCCAAAAACATTCAGTACTTC. The rearrangement joins TRBV7-9 to TRBJ2-4, with a possible D match to TRBD1 (6 bases). Germline CDR1 and CDR2: SEHNR and FQNEAQ (reference sequence). Trimming removed 4 bases from V and 0 bases from J, with 7 bases in between. The CDR3 loop spans 14 amino acids. The whole variable domain, filled in from reference TRBV7-9 and TRBJ2-4, reads DTGVSQNPRHKITKRGQNVTFRCDPISEHNRLYWYRQTLGQGPEFLTYFQNEAQLEKSRLLSDRFSAERPKGSFSTLEIQRTEQGDSAMYLCASSSTGAKNIQYFGAGTRLSVL.

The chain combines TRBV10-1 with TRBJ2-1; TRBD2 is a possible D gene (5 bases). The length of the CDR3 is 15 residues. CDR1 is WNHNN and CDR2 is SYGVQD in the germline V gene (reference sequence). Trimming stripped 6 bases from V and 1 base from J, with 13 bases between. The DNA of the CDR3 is TGCGCCAGCAGCCAAATAGAGGGATCCTACAATGAGCAGTTCTTC. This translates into CASSQIEGSYNEQFF.